One T cell receptor (beta chain) is described in this entry. What this receptor recognizes is not known. No base-level quality is on record; no much larger clone is a single base apart. TCRbeta CDR3 regions were amplified from genomic DNA by means of the immunoSEQ Assay, a bias-controlled multiplex PCR. As for the original processing: Within the assay, amplification of reference gene primers was used to estimate how many nucleated cells each sample contained. Sequence reads were collapsed and filtered to measure the absolute abundance of every unique TCRbeta CDR3 rearrangement. Productive Simpson clonality was computed per sample as the square root of Simpson's diversity index over productive rearrangements. Held by TCRdb, this immuneACCESS table contains in-frame sequences only and omits some clones. Under half of the omission traces to an unresolved V gene where checked; the cause of the rest is unknown. V, J and clone size are those of that table, while D and trimming were read from the DNA. In all, the sample holds about 120,000 clones, and around nine tenths of those were seen once. The top ten clones comprise more than 4% of the sample.

Here V drops 5 bases and J drops 2 bases, and the junction holds 2 bases not matched to any gene. The CDR3 runs 15 amino acids, cysteine and phenylalanine included. Left in the record is the CDR3 DNA by itself, 45 bases read in frame from the first base. From the germline V gene, CDR1 is SGHRS and CDR2 is YFSETQ. The data are from a study of blood T cell repertoires in COVID-19 (dated by TCRdb to about 2020). For the wider study: The collaborator samples originated in the United States, Italy and Spain and spanned the acute and convalescent phases of COVID-19. The material from the prospective study consisted of cDNA or gDNA derived from T cells, B-cell-depleted T cells, or PBMCs. Subjects who had been exposed to COVID-19, were actively infected with it, or had recovered from it provided the deeply sampled blood TCRbeta repertoires that made up the dataset. The repertoires were released in a freely available public database intended as a resource for research on the immune response to SARS-CoV-2. Samples came from the ongoing ImmuneRACE study (first 160 participants) plus 1,254 subjects from 6 global collaborators. Sample metadata almost always included a de-identified subject ID, COVID-19 status, age in years and sex. Where available, HLA class I and class II types were taken from metadata supplied by the sample provider and were not determined by assay-based typing. Study-wide conclusions, independent of this receptor: Clinical and demographic metadata were provided uncurated, with the amount varying by source and participant.

Whole blood was collected in K2EDTA tubes by collaborating institutions according to the institutions' own protocols. For TCRbeta analysis, collaborator samples were shipped as frozen whole blood, as isolated PBMCs, or as DNA extracted from either sample type. The sequence was obtained from a human donor in a cohort sampled during active COVID-19. The sample comprised peripheral blood. This sequence uses TRBV5-1 and TRBJ2-1; 12 nucleotides in the junction match TRBD2. The DNA is as follows: TGCGCCAGCAGTAGACTAGCGGGGGCCTACAATGAGCAGTTCTTC. This translates into CASSRLAGAYNEQFF.